This T cell receptor beta chain comes out of a study of neurological immune-mediated disorders. Study-wide results and limits: HTLV-1-associated myelopathy displayed the greatest TCR clonal expansion, and multiple sclerosis exhibited the smallest, lower than that of healthy controls.

As to time point: longitudinal time-point 2. In this sample, this clonotype turned up many times. Its specificity is unknown. The method for making cDNA was 5'RACE, and it used 10-nucleotide random UMIs. TCRdb ran MiXCR on the 5' RACE reads and lists one entry per CDR3 protein. The sample lists about 90,000 distinct CDR3 sequences, roughly 13% occurring once. This receptor was identified in a female donor with HTLV-1-associated myelopathy (HAM/TSP). The specimen was PBMCs.

The CDR3 nucleotides are TGTGCCAGCAGCTTAGTGGGACTAGCGGGGGGGCGAGGTGAGCAGTTCTTC. Translated: CASSLVGLAGGRGEQFF. V is TRBV7-2 and J is TRBJ2-1; 16 bases agree with TRBD2. Per germline, CDR1 SGHTA and CDR2 FQGNSA. This CDR3 is built from 17 residues. J lost 9 bases, V lost 1 base, and 6 bases had no gene match.